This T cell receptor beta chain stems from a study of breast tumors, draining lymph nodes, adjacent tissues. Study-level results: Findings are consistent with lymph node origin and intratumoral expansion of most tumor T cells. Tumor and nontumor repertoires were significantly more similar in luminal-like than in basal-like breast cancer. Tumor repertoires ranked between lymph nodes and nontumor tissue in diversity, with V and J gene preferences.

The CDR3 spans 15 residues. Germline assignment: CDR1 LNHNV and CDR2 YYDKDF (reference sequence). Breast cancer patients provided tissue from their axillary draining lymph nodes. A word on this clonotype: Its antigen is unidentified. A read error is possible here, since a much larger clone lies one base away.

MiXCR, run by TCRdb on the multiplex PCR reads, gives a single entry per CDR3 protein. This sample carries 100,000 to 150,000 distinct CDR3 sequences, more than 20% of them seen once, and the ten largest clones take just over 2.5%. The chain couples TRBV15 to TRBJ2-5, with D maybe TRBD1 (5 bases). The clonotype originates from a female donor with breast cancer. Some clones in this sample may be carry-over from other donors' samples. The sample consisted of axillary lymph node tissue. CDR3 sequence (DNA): TGTGCCACCGGCAGAGATGGTGGCAGGGAAGAGACCCAGTACTTC. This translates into CATGRDGGREETQYF.